The 32 T cell receptor beta chains below come from one sample, sequenced in a study of blood T cell repertoires in COVID-19. Clones were read by immunoSEQ multiplex PCR, and TCRdb kept only the in-frame ones, dropping some. The sample has 200,000 to 250,000 clones; approximately 84% are singletons. The specimen was peripheral blood. The origin of the receptors is a woman older than 75 with acute or convalescent COVID-19.

This chain connects TRBV5-6 to TRBJ1-2; 8 bases line up with TRBD1. CDR3 length equals 19 residues. V gave up 4 bases and J gave up 3 bases; unmatched junction bases: 20. The germline V gene has CDR1 SGHDT and CDR2 YYEEEE. CDR3 coding DNA: TGTGCCAGCAGCACACGGACAGGGTTGCGGGCCTACTTACACTATGGCTACACCTTC. This codes for CASSTRTGLRAYLHYGYTF.

The genes are TRBV6-5 and TRBJ2-3, with 7 bases aligning to TRBD1. The CDR3 has 14 amino acids. The germline V gene has CDR1 MNHEY and CDR2 SVGAGI. Trimming at V came to 6 bases and at J to 4 bases, leaving 7 bases not matched to a gene. CDR3 bases: TGTGCCAGCAGACTTAACAGGGGCCCAGATACGCAGTATTTT. Protein: CASRLNRGPDTQYF.

The chain is built from TRBV7-2 and TRBJ1-3, with D unclear. The germline V gene encodes CDR1 SGHTA and CDR2 FQGNSA. V was clipped by 5 bases and J by 0 bases, with 11 bases between them. The CDR3 consists of 15 residues. The CDR3 coding sequence is TGTGCCAGCAGCCCACCTGGCCGCTCTGGAAACACCATATATTTT. It specifies CASSPPGRSGNTIYF.

This clone was seen ten or more times. V gene TRBV3-1 (or the pseudogene TRBV3-2) combines with J gene TRBJ2-5; D is perhaps TRBD2 (5 bases). The V end lost 5 bases, the J end lost 2 bases, and 9 bases lay between the germline ends. Germline CDR1 is LGHDT and CDR2 is YNNKEL (reference sequence). This CDR3 is built from 13 residues. CDR3: CASSAPGQETQYF. The CDR3 DNA is TGTGCCAGCAGCGCCCCGGGACAAGAGACCCAGTACTTC.

The chain uses TRBV7-2 and TRBJ2-1; the D gene is possibly TRBD2 (5 bases). This CDR3 is built from 17 residues. The V gene lost 2 bases and the J gene lost 3 bases, with 17 bases spanning the gap. Germline V gene sequence: CDR1 SGHTA, CDR2 FQGNSA. The CDR3 reads CASSLSPLGRSYNEQFF. CDR3 nucleotides: TGTGCCAGCAGCTTAAGCCCACTAGGCCGAAGCTACAATGAGCAGTTCTTC.

As concerns this clone: This same CDR3 is encoded by further DNA sequences in the sample. This rearrangement joins TRBV5-4 to TRBJ1-2; D perhaps matches TRBD1 (6 bases). Germline V gives CDR1 SGHNT, CDR2 YYREEE (reference sequence). The length of the CDR3 is 13 residues. V shed 2 bases and J shed 5 bases, with 10 bases lying between them. The CDR3 nucleotides are TGTGCCAGCAGCTTCGGGACAAATTATGGCTACACCTTC. Protein: CASSFGTNYGYTF.

The rearrangement links TRBV2 to TRBJ1-1, with 8 positions matching TRBD1. Germline CDR1 and CDR2: SNHLY and FYNNEI. The V and J ends lost 6 bases and 11 bases, in that order; junction bases with no gene match: 17. The CDR3 runs 15 residues. The CDR3 region is CASSESTGAGPKAFF. The CDR3 nucleotides are TGTGCCAGCAGCGAATCGACAGGGGCGGGCCCTAAGGCTTTCTTT.

The V call is TRBV3-1 (or the pseudogene TRBV3-2), the J call TRBJ2-7, with 7 bases aligning to TRBD1. The CDR3 runs 17 residues. Germline V gene data show CDR1 as LGHDT and CDR2 as YNNKEL (reference sequence). V was pared by 10 bases and J by 2 bases, with 20 bases of the junction left unmatched. CDR3 loop: CATRKTPRQGTTYEQYF. As DNA, the CDR3 is TGTGCCACCAGGAAAACACCCCGACAGGGAACTACCTACGAGCAGTACTTC.

The V call is TRBV11-2, the J call TRBJ2-7; 7 nucleotides agree with TRBD2. This CDR3 has 15 amino acids. The germline V gene encodes CDR1 SGHAT and CDR2 FQNNGV. Trimming cost V 7 bases and J 4 bases; bases outside gene matches: 13. The CDR3: CASTGGLWGSYEQYF. CDR3 sequence (DNA): TGTGCCAGCACCGGGGGGTTATGGGGCTCGTACGAGCAGTACTTC.

In this sample, this clone turned up a few times. This sequence joins TRBV5-5 and TRBJ1-5; D might be TRBD1 (6 bases). With 5 bases removed from V and 3 bases from J, the gap between germline ends came to 12 bases. CDR1 is SGHKS and CDR2 is YYEKEE in the germline V gene (reference sequence). CDR3 size: 14 residues. The CDR3 loop is CASSFRDTNQPQHF. The CDR3 DNA sequence: TGTGCCAGCAGTTTCCGGGACACCAATCAGCCCCAGCATTTT.

The rearrangement joins TRBV6-2 or TRBV6-3 to TRBJ2-7, with a tentative D call TRBD1 (6 bases). CDR3 size: 15 residues. Trimming stripped 2 bases from V and 2 bases from J, with 13 bases between. Germline loops: CDR1 MNHEY, CDR2 SVGEGT. DNA for the CDR3: TGTGCCAGCAGTTACCCGACAGGATTCGCCTACGAGCAGTACTTC. Translated: CASSYPTGFAYEQYF.

V is TRBV5-4 and J is TRBJ2-7, with TRBD2 matching over 8 bases. Germline V gene sequence: CDR1 SGHNT, CDR2 YYREEE (reference sequence). The trim removed 7 bases at V and 1 base at J, leaving 4 bases unmatched. This CDR3 is built from 13 residues. The CDR3 reads CASQTSASYEQYF. The CDR3 DNA is TGTGCCAGCCAGACTAGCGCATCCTACGAGCAGTACTTC. Variable domain in full (rest from reference TRBV5-4 and TRBJ2-7): ETGVTQSPTHLIKTRGQQVTLRCSSQSGHNTVSWYQQALGQGPQFIFQYYREEENGRGNFPPRFSGLQFPNYSSELNVNALELDDSALYLCASQTSASYEQYFGPGTRLTVT.

A word on this clone: The sample has other DNA sequences that encode this CDR3 too. The chain is built from TRBV2 and TRBJ1-5, with D maybe TRBD1 (6 bases). The V and J ends lost 4 bases and 2 bases respectively, with 6 bases between them. CDR1 and CDR2 from the germline V gene are SNHLY and FYNNEI. The CDR3 extends over 13 amino acids. The CDR3 protein is CASSGTGNQPQHF. The CDR3 DNA follows: TGTGCCAGCAGTGGGACAGGCAATCAGCCCCAGCATTTT.

A word on this clone: The same CDR3 is also encoded by other DNA sequences in this sample. The J gene is TRBJ2-7, the V gene TRBV2; 7 nucleotides match TRBD1. Germline values: CDR1 SNHLY, CDR2 FYNNEI. The CDR3 length is 12 residues. V lost 4 bases, J lost 3 bases, and 0 bases stayed unmatched. The CDR3 loop reads CASSGQGYEQYF. The DNA for the CDR3 is TGTGCCAGCAGTGGACAGGGCTACGAGCAGTACTTC. Drawing the rest from reference TRBV2 and TRBJ2-7, the complete variable domain is EPEVTQTPSHQVTQMGQEVILRCVPISNHLYFYWYRQILGQKVEFLVSFYNNEISEKSEIFDDQFSVERPDGSNFTLKIRSTKLEDSAMYFCASSGQGYEQYFGPGTRLTVT.

This chain uses TRBV4-1 with TRBJ1-5; D gene ambiguous. The germline gives CDR1 MGHRA, CDR2 YSYEKL. Deletions cut 0 bases from V and 7 bases from J, with 13 bases between. The CDR3 is made up of 15 amino acids. This chain's CDR3 is CASSQERAQRQPQHF. CDR3 nucleotide sequence: TGCGCCAGCAGCCAAGAGAGGGCCCAGAGACAGCCCCAGCATTTT.

The J gene is TRBJ2-5, the V gene TRBV6-2 or TRBV6-3; perhaps TRBD1 as D (5 bases). Deletions cut 1 base from V and 6 bases from J, with 12 bases between. The CDR3 covers 14 residues. CDR1 is MNHEY and CDR2 is SVGEGT in the germline V gene. CDR3 sequence: CASSYLMGRKTQYF. CDR3 in DNA: TGTGCCAGCAGTTACTTGATGGGGCGGAAGACCCAGTACTTC.

The chain is built from TRBV11-2 and TRBJ1-2, with D possibly being TRBD1 (6 bases). Trimming cost V 5 bases and J 8 bases, with 15 bases left between them. Germline V gene data show CDR1 as SGHAT and CDR2 as FQNNGV. The CDR3 sequence is 13 residues long. CDR3 coding DNA: TGTGCCAGCAGCGGAGTGGGGGCAGGAGGCTACACCTTC. The encoded protein is CASSGVGAGGYTF.

The chain uses TRBV7-2 and TRBJ1-3; D gene unclear. This CDR3 is built from 13 residues. CDR1 is SGHTA, CDR2 FQGNSA, per germline. Trimming removed 4 bases from V and 4 bases from J, with 8 bases in between. CDR3 in DNA: TGTGCCAGCAGCTCTTACACCGGAAACACCATATATTTT. It codes for CASSSYTGNTIYF. Full variable domain (rest looked up from reference TRBV7-2 and TRBJ1-3): GAGVSQSPSNKVTEKGKDVELRCDPISGHTALYWYRQSLGQGLEFLIYFQGNSAPDKSGLPSDRFSAERTGGSVSTLTIQRTQQEDSAVYLCASSSYTGNTIYFGEGSWLTVV.

The genes are TRBV18 and TRBJ1-1; D possibly corresponds to TRBD1 (5 bases). The CDR3 runs 15 residues. CDR1 is KGHSH, CDR2 LQKENI, per germline. V was pared by 1 base and J by 2 bases, with 11 bases between. CDR3 region: CASSPRLGGNTEAFF. CDR3 sequence (DNA): TGTGCCAGCTCACCACGGTTGGGGGGAAACACTGAAGCTTTCTTT.

This clone was observed a handful of times. V is TRBV7-9 and J is TRBJ2-3; D is ambiguous. Looked up from germline, CDR1 is SEHNR and CDR2 is FQNEAQ (reference sequence). The CDR3 is 14 residues long. Deletions cut 3 bases from V and 0 bases from J, with 7 bases between. CDR3 in amino acids: CASSFDKSTDTQYF. The CDR3 bases are TGTGCCAGCAGCTTTGACAAGAGCACAGATACGCAGTATTTT.

In its sample, this clone ranks as medium-sized. Here the CDR3 DNA reads TGTGCCAGCAGCTCCTCCATTCCGGAGGGGAGGTCCTACAATGAGCAGTTCTTC. Its protein product is CASSSSIPEGRSYNEQFF. V gene TRBV7-9 combines with J gene TRBJ2-1, with D maybe TRBD2 (6 bases). CDR3 length: 18 residues. Trimming cost V 4 bases and J 1 base, with 20 bases left between them. The germline V gene encodes CDR1 SEHNR and CDR2 FQNEAQ (reference sequence).

V gene TRBV28 combines with J gene TRBJ1-1; 8 nucleotides align to TRBD1. CDR1 MDHEN and CDR2 SYDVKM come from the germline V gene. The CDR3 runs 16 residues. The junction had 7 bases not matched to a gene; V was cut back by 4 bases and J by 0 bases. The CDR3 nucleotides are TGTGCCAGCAGTTCAGGGGGCGCGGCCATGAACACTGAAGCTTTCTTT. This encodes CASSSGGAAMNTEAFF.

J is TRBJ2-3 and V is TRBV2, with 9 bases fitting TRBD1. CDR3 length equals 15 residues. Trimming cost V 5 bases and J 0 bases; bases outside gene matches: 3. Germline CDR1 SNHLY, CDR2 FYNNEI. In DNA form, the CDR3 reads TGTGCCAGCAGTCTTGGACAGGGGAGCACAGATACGCAGTATTTT. It yields the protein CASSLGQGSTDTQYF.

The CDR3 loop reads CASRGGGSGREYNEQFF. The CDR3 region has the DNA TGTGCCAGTAGAGGGGGCGGTAGCGGGAGGGAATACAATGAGCAGTTCTTC. This rearrangement joins TRBV19 to TRBJ2-1, with 11 bases identical to TRBD2. The J segment lost 4 bases and the V segment lost 6 bases, leaving 11 bases of the junction unmatched. CDR1 and CDR2 (germline): LNHDA, SQIVND (reference sequence). This CDR3 has 17 residues.

V is TRBV30 and J is TRBJ2-5; 7 bases match TRBD2. The V gene's germline CDR1 is GTSNPN and CDR2 SVGIG (reference sequence). This CDR3 spans 14 amino acids. The junction had 8 bases not matched to a gene; V was cut back by 2 bases and J by 5 bases. For the CDR3, the DNA is TGTGCCTGGAGTCCGGTTACCGGGGGGGAGACCCAGTACTTC. As protein: CAWSPVTGGETQYF. The whole variable domain, remainder taken from reference TRBV30 and TRBJ2-5, is SQTIHQWPATLVQPVGSPLSLECTVEGTSNPNLYWYRQAAGRGLQLLFYSVGIGQISSEVPQNLSASRPQDRQFILSSKKLLLSDSGFYLCAWSPVTGGETQYFGPGTRLLVL.

The genes are TRBV6-2 or TRBV6-3 and TRBJ2-7; TRBD1 matches at 7 bases. Losses at the gene ends were 0 bases for V and 5 bases for J; bases not matched to a gene: 7. The CDR3 is 15 residues long. Germline lookup yields CDR1 MNHEY and CDR2 SVGEGT. CDR3: CASSYSKTGTDEQYF. CDR3 coding DNA: TGTGCCAGCAGTTACTCGAAGACAGGGACCGACGAGCAGTACTTC.

A single count supports this clone. V gene TRBV4-2 combines with J gene TRBJ2-1, with TRBD2 identical over 14 bases. V lost 4 bases to trimming and J lost 7 bases; unmatched junction nucleotides: 3. CDR3 size: 15 residues. CDR1 LGHNA and CDR2 YNFKEQ come from the germline V gene. CDR3 sequence (DNA): TGTGCCAGCAGCCCTGGACTAGCGGGGGGTAATGAGCAGTTCTTC. Encoded protein: CASSPGLAGGNEQFF.

This clone was counted ten times or more. The chain joins TRBV5-1 to TRBJ1-2; 8 bases fit TRBD1. V was pared by 0 bases and J by 3 bases, with 4 bases of the junction left unmatched. This CDR3 contains 15 residues. Germline V gene data show CDR1 as SGHRS and CDR2 as YFSETQ. This CDR3 is CASSLEPTGDYGYTF. CDR3 bases: TGCGCCAGCAGCTTGGAGCCGACAGGGGACTATGGCTACACCTTC.

This chain links TRBV2 with TRBJ1-1; tentative D call: TRBD1 (5 bases). The CDR3 consists of 13 residues. Germline values: CDR1 SNHLY, CDR2 FYNNEI. Between the trimmed V and J ends, which lost 7 bases and 1 base, there was a span of 10 bases. The CDR3: CASMGQGNTEAFF. The CDR3 DNA follows: TGTGCCAGCATGGGCCAGGGGAACACTGAAGCTTTCTTT.

The V gene is TRBV3-1 (or the pseudogene TRBV3-2), the J gene TRBJ2-1, with 10 bases matching TRBD2. The CDR3 is made up of 16 amino acids. Germline V gives CDR1 LGHDT, CDR2 YNNKEL (reference sequence). V dropped 4 bases and J dropped 2; count of bases not matched to a gene: 5. For the CDR3, the DNA is TGTGCCAGCAGCCGGCACACTAGCGGGGCCTACAATGAGCAGTTCTTC. This sequence encodes CASSRHTSGAYNEQFF.

The chain combines TRBV3-1 (or the pseudogene TRBV3-2) with TRBJ2-1; 9 nucleotides align to TRBD2. Germline CDR1 reads LGHDT; CDR2 reads YNNKEL (reference sequence). The CDR3 totals 18 residues. J lost 2 bases, V lost 2 bases, and 10 bases had no gene match. CDR3 sequence: CASSQPIRAGGPYNEQFF. CDR3 bases: TGTGCCAGCAGCCAACCAATCAGAGCGGGAGGACCCTACAATGAGCAGTTCTTC.

V is TRBV14 and J is TRBJ1-1; D is uncertain. The V gene lost 0 bases and the J gene lost 5 bases, with 16 bases spanning the gap. The CDR3 length is 16 residues. Per the germline V gene, CDR1 is SGHDN and CDR2 is FVKESK. The CDR3 DNA is TGTGCCAGCAGCCAAGACCCCGGGTACATTTGGACTGAAGCTTTCTTT. As protein: CASSQDPGYIWTEAFF.